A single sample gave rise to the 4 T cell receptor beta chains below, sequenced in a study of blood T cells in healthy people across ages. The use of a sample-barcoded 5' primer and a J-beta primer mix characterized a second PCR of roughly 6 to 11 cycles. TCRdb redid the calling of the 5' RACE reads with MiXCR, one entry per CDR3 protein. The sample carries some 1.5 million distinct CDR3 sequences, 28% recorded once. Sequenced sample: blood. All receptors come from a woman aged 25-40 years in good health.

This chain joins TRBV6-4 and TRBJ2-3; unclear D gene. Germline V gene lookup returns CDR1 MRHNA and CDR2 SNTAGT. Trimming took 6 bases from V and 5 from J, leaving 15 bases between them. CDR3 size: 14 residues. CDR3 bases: TGTGCCAGCAGGGACGACTCCGTGGGAGATACGCAGTATTTT. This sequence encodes CASRDDSVGDTQYF.

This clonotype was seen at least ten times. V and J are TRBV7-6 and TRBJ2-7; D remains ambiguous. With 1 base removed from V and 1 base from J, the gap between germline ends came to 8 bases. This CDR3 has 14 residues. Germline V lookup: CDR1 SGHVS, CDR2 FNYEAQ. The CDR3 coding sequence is TGTGCCAGCAGCTTAGGGCAGGAGTCCTACGAGCAGTACTTC. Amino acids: CASSLGQESYEQYF.

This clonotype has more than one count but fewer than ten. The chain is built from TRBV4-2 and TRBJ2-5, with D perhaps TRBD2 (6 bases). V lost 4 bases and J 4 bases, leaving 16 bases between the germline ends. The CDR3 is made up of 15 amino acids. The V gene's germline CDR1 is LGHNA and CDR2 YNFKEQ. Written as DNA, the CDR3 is TGTGCCAGCAGCCTAGGAAAGGGAGGAGTAGAGACCCAGTACTTC. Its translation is CASSLGKGGVETQYF.

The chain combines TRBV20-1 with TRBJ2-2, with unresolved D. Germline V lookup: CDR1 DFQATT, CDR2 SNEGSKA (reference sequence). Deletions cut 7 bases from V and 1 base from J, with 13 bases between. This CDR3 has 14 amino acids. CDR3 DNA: TGCAGTGATGGATCAGGAGTGAACACCGGGGAGCTGTTTTTT. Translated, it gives CSDGSGVNTGELFF.